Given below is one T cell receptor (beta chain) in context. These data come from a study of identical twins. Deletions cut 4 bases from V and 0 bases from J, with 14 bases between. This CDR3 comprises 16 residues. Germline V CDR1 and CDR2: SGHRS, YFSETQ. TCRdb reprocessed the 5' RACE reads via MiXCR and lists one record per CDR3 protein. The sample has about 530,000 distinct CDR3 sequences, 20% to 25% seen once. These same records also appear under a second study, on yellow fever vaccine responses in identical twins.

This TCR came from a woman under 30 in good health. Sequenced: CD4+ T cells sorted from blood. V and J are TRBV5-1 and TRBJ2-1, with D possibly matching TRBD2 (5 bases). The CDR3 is CASSPRLRSSYNEQFF. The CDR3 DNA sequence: TGCGCCAGCAGCCCAAGACTACGCAGCTCCTACAATGAGCAGTTCTTC.